The present TCR beta chain was sequenced within a study of beta chain features in type 1 diabetes. Study observations and caveats: The study found that naive, central memory and Treg TCRB repertoires appeared more similar in patients than in healthy donors. High TCR expression in some cells could lead to their over-representation in cDNA sequencing. For Type 1 diabetes patients, all four CD4+ subsets carried TCRB CDR3s that were moderately but significantly shorter.

In germline, CDR1 is SNHLY, CDR2 FYNNEI. This CDR3 comprises 13 residues. V dropped 9 bases and J dropped 5; count of bases not matched to a gene: 8. Expressed TCRB transcripts were sequenced, since all the RNA that had been isolated was reverse transcribed. Here immunoSEQ multiplex PCR was the method, and the copy in TCRdb shows in-frame clones only, minus some. The sample has some 350,000 clones, over 9% seen once. This clone was seen a few times. Its target is unknown. Averaging around 120 mL, one heparinised blood draw came from each individual donor. Material: central memory CD4+ T cells from blood. The sequence was obtained from a man under 40 with type 1 diabetes. This rearrangement joins TRBV2 to TRBJ2-5, with 8 bases that match TRBD2. In DNA form, the CDR3 reads TGTGCCAGTGAACCGCCGGGGGGGGAGACCCAGTACTTC. This translates into CASEPPGGETQYF.